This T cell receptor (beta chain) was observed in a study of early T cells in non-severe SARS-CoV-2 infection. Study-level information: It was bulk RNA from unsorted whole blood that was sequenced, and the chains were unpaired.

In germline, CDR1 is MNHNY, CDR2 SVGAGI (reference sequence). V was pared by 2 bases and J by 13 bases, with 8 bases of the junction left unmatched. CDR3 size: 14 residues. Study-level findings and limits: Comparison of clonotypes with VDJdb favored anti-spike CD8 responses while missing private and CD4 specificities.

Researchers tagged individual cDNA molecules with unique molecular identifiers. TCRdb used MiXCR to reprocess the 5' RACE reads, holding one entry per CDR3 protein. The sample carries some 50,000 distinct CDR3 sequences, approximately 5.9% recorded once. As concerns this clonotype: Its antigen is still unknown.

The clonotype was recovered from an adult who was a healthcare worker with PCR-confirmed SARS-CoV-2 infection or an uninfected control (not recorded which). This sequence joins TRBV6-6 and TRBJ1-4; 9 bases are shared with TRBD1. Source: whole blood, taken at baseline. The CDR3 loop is CASSYGTGKGGLFF. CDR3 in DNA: TGTGCCAGCAGTTACGGGACAGGGAAAGGAGGACTGTTTTTT.